These 2 T cell receptor beta chains were sequenced from one sample in a study of cytotoxic CD8 clonotypes in ibrutinib-treated CLL. The protocol was immunoSEQ multiplex PCR, while the TCRdb copy is restricted to in-frame clones and leaves out a portion. The sample lists around 140,000 clones; 60% to 85% were seen once. The material sequenced was PBMCs, taken after 12 months of ibrutinib treatment. The receptors come from a human donor with chronic lymphocytic leukemia.

The V call is TRBV7-8, the J call TRBJ2-3; D unresolved. This CDR3 region has 13 residues. V gave up 5 bases and J gave up 4 bases, with 10 bases separating them. The germline CDR1 and CDR2 sequences are SGHVS and FQNEAQ. CDR3 residues: CASSSSSADTQYF. Written as DNA, the CDR3 is TGTGCCAGCAGCAGTAGCTCCGCAGATACGCAGTATTTT. The whole variable domain, filled in from reference TRBV7-8 and TRBJ2-3, reads GAGVSQSPRYKVAKRGQDVALRCDPISGHVSLFWYQQALGQGPEFLTYFQNEAQLDKSGLPSDRFFAERPEGSVSTLKIQRTQQEDSAVYLCASSSSSADTQYFGPGTRLTVL.

This rearrangement joins TRBV27 to TRBJ2-7; D is possibly TRBD2 (6 bases). Looked up from germline, CDR1 is MNHEY and CDR2 is SMNVEV (reference sequence). The CDR3 covers 17 residues. V was clipped by 3 bases and J by 2 bases, with 20 bases between them. The CDR3 DNA reads TGTGCCAGCAGTTTTCAGGTCGGGGGTGTGGGTGCCTACGAGCAGTACTTC. This gives the protein CASSFQVGGVGAYEQYF.